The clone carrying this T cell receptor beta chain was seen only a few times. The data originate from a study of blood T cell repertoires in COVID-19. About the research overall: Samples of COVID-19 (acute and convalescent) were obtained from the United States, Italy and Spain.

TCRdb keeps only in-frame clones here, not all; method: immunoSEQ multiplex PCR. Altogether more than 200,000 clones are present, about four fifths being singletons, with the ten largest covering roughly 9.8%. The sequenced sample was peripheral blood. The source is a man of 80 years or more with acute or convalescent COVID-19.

This CDR3 reads CASRGGQLGGEQFF. CDR3 coding DNA: TGCGCCAGCAGAGGAGGACAGTTGGGCGGGGAGCAGTTCTTC. The rearrangement links TRBV5-1 to TRBJ2-1, with TRBD1 as a possible D gene (6 bases). The CDR3 spans 14 residues. V lost 5 bases to trimming and J lost 10 bases, with 19 bases between them. The germline V gene encodes CDR1 SGHRS and CDR2 YFSETQ.